Below, 2 T cell receptor beta chains from the same sample are listed, as sequenced in a study of T cells after yellow fever vaccination. One entry per CDR3 protein, called by TCRdb with MiXCR from the 5' RACE reads. The repertoire consists of 350,000 to 450,000 distinct CDR3 sequences, with 6.2% occurring once and the leading ten covering about 15%. This specimen consisted of PBMCs, obtained 5 days after the yellow fever booster vaccination. These TCRs come from a man aged 30-40 years who received the YFV17D yellow fever vaccine.

There are a few counts of this clonotype. The V and J genes are TRBV6-2 or TRBV6-3 and TRBJ2-3; maybe TRBD1 (6 bases). The germline CDR1 and CDR2 sequences are MNHEY and SVGEGT. This CDR3 has 17 residues. The V gene lost 3 bases and the J gene lost 8 bases, with 24 bases spanning the gap. CDR3 sequence: CASSYTPGQGTSSTQYF. For the CDR3, the DNA is TGTGCCAGCAGTTATACCCCAGGGCAGGGGACGTCGAGTACGCAGTATTTT.

The chain combines TRBV14 with TRBJ1-3; D gene uncertain. The CDR3 extends over 19 amino acids. Germline CDR1 reads SGHDN; CDR2 reads FVKESK. Trimming removed 4 bases from V and 4 bases from J, with 26 bases in between. Written as DNA, the CDR3 is TGTGCCAGCAGCCGCTCGACGGGGTTGCCCGGTGTGAGGGGAAACACCATATATTTT. This encodes CASSRSTGLPGVRGNTIYF.